The clone carrying this T cell receptor beta chain was seen at least ten times. Researchers isolated at least 7 million PBMCs per sample. The germline V and J ends were trimmed by 6 bases and 0 bases, with 13 bases remaining between them. The CDR3 loop spans 14 amino acids. Germline CDR1 reads SGHRS; CDR2 reads YFSETQ. This specimen belongs to a study of blood T cells in healthy people across ages. A second PCR of roughly 6 to 12 cycles used a sample-barcoded 5' primer and a J-beta primer mix. From the 5' RACE reads, TCRdb called clonotypes with MiXCR, one entry per CDR3 protein. This table has 600,000 or so distinct CDR3 sequences, approximately 30% appearing once.

The chain recombines TRBV5-1 with TRBJ2-7; no definite D call. The TCR comes from an elderly woman in good health. Specimen: blood. CDR3: CASKPELTSYEQYF. DNA for the CDR3: TGCGCCAGCAAGCCCGAATTAACCTCCTACGAGCAGTACTTC. The full variable domain, in which reference TRBV5-1 and TRBJ2-7 provide the parts outside the CDR3, is KAGVTQTPRYLIKTRGQQVTLSCSPISGHRSVSWYQQTPGQGLQFLFEYFSETQRNKGNFPGRFSGRQFSNSRSEMNVSTLELGDSALYLCASKPELTSYEQYFGPGTRLTVT.